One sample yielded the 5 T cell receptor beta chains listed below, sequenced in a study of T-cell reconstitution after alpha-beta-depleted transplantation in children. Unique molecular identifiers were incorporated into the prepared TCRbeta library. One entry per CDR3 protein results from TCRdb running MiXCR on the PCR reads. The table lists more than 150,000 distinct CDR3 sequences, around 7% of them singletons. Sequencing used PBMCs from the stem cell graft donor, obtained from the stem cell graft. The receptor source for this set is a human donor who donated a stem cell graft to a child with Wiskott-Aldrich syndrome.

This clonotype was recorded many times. CDR3 nucleotides: TGTGCCAGCAGTTTAGTGTCAGGGCTGTCCGGGGAGCTGTTTTTT. It yields the protein CASSLVSGLSGELFF. The rearrangement links TRBV12-3 or TRBV12-4 to TRBJ2-2; a weak D match, TRBD1 (5 bases). The ends were cut back, 1 base at V and 6 bases at J, with 12 bases in the middle. The CDR3 is 15 residues long.

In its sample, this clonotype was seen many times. CDR3: CSARDPATGLRSTDTQYF. DNA of the CDR3: TGCAGTGCTAGAGATCCCGCGACAGGACTAAGAAGCACAGATACGCAGTATTTT. The rearrangement uses TRBV20-1 and TRBJ2-3; D could derive from TRBD1 or TRBD2 (6 bases each). This CDR3 has 18 residues. V was shortened by 0 bases and J by 0 bases, with 19 bases between the two germline ends. Germline assignment: CDR1 DFQATT and CDR2 SNEGSKA (reference sequence).

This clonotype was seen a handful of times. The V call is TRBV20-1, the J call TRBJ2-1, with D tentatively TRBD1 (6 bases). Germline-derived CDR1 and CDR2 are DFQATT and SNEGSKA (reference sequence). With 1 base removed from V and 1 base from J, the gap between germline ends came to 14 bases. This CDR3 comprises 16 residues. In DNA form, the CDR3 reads TGCAGTGCTAGAGCCCAGGGGAAGGTGTCCTACAATGAGCAGTTCTTC. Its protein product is CSARAQGKVSYNEQFF.

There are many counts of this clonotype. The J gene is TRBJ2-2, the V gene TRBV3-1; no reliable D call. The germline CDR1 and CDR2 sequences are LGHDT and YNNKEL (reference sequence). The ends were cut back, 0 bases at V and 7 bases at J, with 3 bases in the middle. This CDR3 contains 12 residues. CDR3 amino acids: CASSQEIGELFF. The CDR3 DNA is TGTGCCAGCAGCCAAGAGATCGGGGAGCTGTTTTTT.

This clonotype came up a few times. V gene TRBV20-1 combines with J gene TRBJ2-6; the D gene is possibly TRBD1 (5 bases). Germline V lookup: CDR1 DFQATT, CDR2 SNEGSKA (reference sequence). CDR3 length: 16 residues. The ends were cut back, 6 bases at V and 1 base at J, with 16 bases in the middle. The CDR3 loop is CSAQAYQGSGANVLTF. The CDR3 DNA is TGCAGTGCCCAGGCATATCAGGGATCTGGGGCCAACGTCCTGACTTTC.